This T cell receptor beta chain emerged from a study of neurological immune-mediated disorders. Broader study findings: Among expanded clones, no CDR3 amino acid sequences were shared across subjects, a pattern suggesting private repertoires in all groups.

This clonotype was counted ten times or more. Its antigen is unknown. The unsorted libraries were produced from 2 million PBMCs held at -80 C. The method for making cDNA was 5'RACE, and it used 10-nucleotide random UMIs. Per sequencing run, 15-18 subjects together gave over 170 million TCR-beta sequences. Each CDR3 protein is one row after TCRdb ran MiXCR on the 5' RACE reads. The data show around 33,000 distinct CDR3 sequences, with around 6.8% seen just once and roughly 4.5% held by the top ten. The sample taken for sequencing was PBMCs. The receptor was isolated from a woman aged 40 to 50 in good health.

The CDR3 region has the DNA TGCAGCGTTGCCCGGGGTCTTCGTCCTGAAGCTTTCTTT. Amino acid sequence: CSVARGLRPEAFF. The rearrangement links TRBV29-1 to TRBJ1-1; no clear D gene. The CDR3 sequence is 13 residues long. The V and J ends lost 4 bases and 6 bases respectively, with 15 bases between them. CDR1 and CDR2 (germline): SQVTM, ANQGSEA.